This entry lists 5 T cell receptor beta chains sequenced from one sample in a study of blood T cell repertoires in COVID-19. The repertoire was sequenced with immunoSEQ multiplex PCR; TCRdb's copy has only in-frame clones and lacks some. The table has approximately 300,000 clones, about nine tenths seen once. The sample comprised peripheral blood. Receptors originate from a man between 18 and 29 years old with active or convalescent COVID-19.

The DNA for the CDR3 is TGCGCCAGCAGCCAAGGGGACAGGGGGTTCAATGAGCAGTTCTTC. Translated: CASSQGDRGFNEQFF. This sequence joins TRBV4-3 and TRBJ2-1; 11 bases are a match to TRBD1. The CDR3 runs 15 residues. J lost 6 bases, V lost 1 base, and 2 bases had no gene match. Germline CDR1 reads LGHNA; CDR2 reads YSLEER.

This chain links TRBV7-8 with TRBJ1-1; D not resolved. CDR3 length: 17 residues. The germline gives CDR1 SGHVS, CDR2 FQNEAQ. Trimming left V 2 bases short and J 0 bases short, with 16 bases between. The CDR3 coding sequence is TGTGCCAGCAGCTTATTTCCAGGAAAGCAGATGAACACTGAAGCTTTCTTT. Translation gives CASSLFPGKQMNTEAFF.

This chain joins TRBV12-3 or TRBV12-4 and TRBJ2-2; the D gene is possibly TRBD1 (7 bases). The CDR3 is made up of 12 amino acids. Trimming pared 10 bases from V and 9 bases from J, leaving 15 bases between. In DNA form, the CDR3 reads TGTGCCACTACCCAGGGGGGCAGGGAGCTGTTTTTT. It specifies CATTQGGRELFF.

V and J are TRBV6-1 and TRBJ2-1; weak D call: TRBD1 (5 bases). The CDR3 spans 17 residues. V was clipped by 2 bases and J by 0 bases, with 14 bases between them. Germline values: CDR1 MNHNS, CDR2 SASEGT. The CDR3: CASSEREGASSYNEQFF. DNA of the CDR3: TGTGCCAGCAGTGAAAGGGAAGGGGCGAGCTCCTACAATGAGCAGTTCTTC.

This sequence joins TRBV5-4 and TRBJ1-2; D not resolved. The length of the CDR3 is 16 residues. Germline CDR1 and CDR2: SGHNT and YYREEE (reference sequence). V lost 1 base, J lost 5 bases, and 18 bases lay in between. CDR3 protein: CASSLSPGSRRYGYTF. The CDR3 DNA follows: TGTGCCAGCAGCTTGAGTCCGGGAAGTAGGCGGTATGGCTACACCTTC.